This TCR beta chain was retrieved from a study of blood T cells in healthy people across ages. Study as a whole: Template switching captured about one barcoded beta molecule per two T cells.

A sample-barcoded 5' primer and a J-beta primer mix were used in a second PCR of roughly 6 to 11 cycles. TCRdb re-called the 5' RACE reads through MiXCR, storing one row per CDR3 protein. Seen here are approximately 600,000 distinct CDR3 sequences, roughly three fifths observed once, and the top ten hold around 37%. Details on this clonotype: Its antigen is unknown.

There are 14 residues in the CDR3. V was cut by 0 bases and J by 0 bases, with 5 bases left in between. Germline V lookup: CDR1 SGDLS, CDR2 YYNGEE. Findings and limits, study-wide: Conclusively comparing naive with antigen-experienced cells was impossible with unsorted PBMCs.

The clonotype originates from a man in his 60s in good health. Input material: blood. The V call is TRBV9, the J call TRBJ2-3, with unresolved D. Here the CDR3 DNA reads TGTGCCAGCAGCGTAGCGGCGAGCACAGATACGCAGTATTTT. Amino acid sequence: CASSVAASTDTQYF.